The T cell receptor beta chain described here comes from a study of cytomegalovirus exposure and HLA in healthy donors. Regarding the study as a whole: As was reported, the HLA-A and HLA-B alleles of most subjects were accurately predicted from TCR beta sequences. Later, an analysis found that common viral pathogens appeared to be linked with several of the most significant clusters.

Germline-derived CDR1 and CDR2 are SEHNR and FQNEAQ (reference sequence). Between the trimmed V and J ends, which lost 2 bases and 6 bases, there was a span of 14 bases. The CDR3 totals 14 residues. On this clone itself: Its antigen is unidentified.

PCR was performed using 60 Vbeta and 13 Jbeta primers. Assay: immunoSEQ multiplex PCR; the TCRdb copy retains only in-frame clones and omits some. The sample records some 150,000 clones, approximately 78% being singletons. This rearrangement joins TRBV7-9 to TRBJ2-7; a weak D match, TRBD1 (5 bases). The TCR sequence derives from a woman between 45 and 65 years old in good health and CMV-seropositive. Specimen: PBMCs. The DNA for the CDR3 is TGTGCCAGCAGCTTATACGACAGCCTCTCCGAGCAGTACTTC. This gives the protein CASSLYDSLSEQYF.